This T cell receptor beta chain was identified in a study of blood T cell repertoires in COVID-19. The CDR3 runs 15 residues. The germline V gene has CDR1 LNHDA and CDR2 SQIVND (reference sequence). Trimming took 2 bases from V and 1 from J, leaving 8 bases between them. In the study's own analysis: Reference gene primer amplification in the assay estimated nucleated cell counts. The table came from immunoSEQ multiplex PCR; TCRdb's copy has only in-frame clones and leaves some out. That table supplies the V and J calls and clone size; D and trimming were determined from the DNA. There are some 390,000 clones in the sample; about 90% occur only once, and around 1.7% lies in the top ten.

The V call is TRBV19, the J call TRBJ2-2; D is possibly TRBD2 (6 bases). The clonotype was recovered from a woman aged 25 to 39 who had recovered from COVID-19. Sequencing was done on a sample of PBMCs or T cells enriched from blood (not recorded which). CDR3: CASSISAGNTGELFF. The CDR3 DNA follows: TGTGCCAGTAGTATATCAGCGGGGAACACCGGGGAGCTGTTTTTT.